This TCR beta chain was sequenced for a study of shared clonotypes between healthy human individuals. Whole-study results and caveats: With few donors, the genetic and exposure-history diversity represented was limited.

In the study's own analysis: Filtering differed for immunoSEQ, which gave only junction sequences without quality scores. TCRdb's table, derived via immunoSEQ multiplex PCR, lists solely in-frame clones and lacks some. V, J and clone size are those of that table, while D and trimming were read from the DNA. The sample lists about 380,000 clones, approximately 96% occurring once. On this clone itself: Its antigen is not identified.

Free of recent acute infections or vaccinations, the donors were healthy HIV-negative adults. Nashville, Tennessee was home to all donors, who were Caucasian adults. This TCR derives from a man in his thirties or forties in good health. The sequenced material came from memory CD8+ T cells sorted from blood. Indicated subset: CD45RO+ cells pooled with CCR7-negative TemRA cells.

DNA for the CDR3: TGTGCCAGCAGTTTTCGGGCGTCCCAGCCCCAGCATTTT. It translates to CASSFRASQPQHF. V usage is TRBV28 and J usage is TRBJ1-5; D remains ambiguous. V lost 3 bases, J lost 7 bases, and 10 bases lay in between. CDR3 length equals 13 residues. Germline CDR1 is MDHEN and CDR2 is SYDVKM. The full variable domain, rest sourced from reference TRBV28 and TRBJ1-5, is DVKVTQSSRYLVKRTGEKVFLECVQDMDHENMFWYRQDPGLGLRLIYFSYDVKMKEKGDIPEGYSVSREKKERFSLILESASTNQTSMYLCASSFRASQPQHFGDGTRLSIL.